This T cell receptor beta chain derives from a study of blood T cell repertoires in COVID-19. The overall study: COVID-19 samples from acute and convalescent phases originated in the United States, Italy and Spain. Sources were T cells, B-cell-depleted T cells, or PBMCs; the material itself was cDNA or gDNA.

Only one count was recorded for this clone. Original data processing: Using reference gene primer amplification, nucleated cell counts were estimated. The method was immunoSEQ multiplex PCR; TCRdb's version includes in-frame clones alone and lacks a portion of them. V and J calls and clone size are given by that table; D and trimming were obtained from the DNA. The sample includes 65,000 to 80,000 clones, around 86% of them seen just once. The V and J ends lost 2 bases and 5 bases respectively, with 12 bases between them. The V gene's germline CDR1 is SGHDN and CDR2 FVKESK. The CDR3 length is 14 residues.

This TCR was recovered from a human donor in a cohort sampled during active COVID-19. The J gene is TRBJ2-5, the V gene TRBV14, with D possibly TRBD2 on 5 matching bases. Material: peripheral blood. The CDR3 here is CASSQSGSGETQYF. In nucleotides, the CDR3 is TGTGCCAGCAGCCAATCGGGGAGTGGGGAGACCCAGTACTTC.